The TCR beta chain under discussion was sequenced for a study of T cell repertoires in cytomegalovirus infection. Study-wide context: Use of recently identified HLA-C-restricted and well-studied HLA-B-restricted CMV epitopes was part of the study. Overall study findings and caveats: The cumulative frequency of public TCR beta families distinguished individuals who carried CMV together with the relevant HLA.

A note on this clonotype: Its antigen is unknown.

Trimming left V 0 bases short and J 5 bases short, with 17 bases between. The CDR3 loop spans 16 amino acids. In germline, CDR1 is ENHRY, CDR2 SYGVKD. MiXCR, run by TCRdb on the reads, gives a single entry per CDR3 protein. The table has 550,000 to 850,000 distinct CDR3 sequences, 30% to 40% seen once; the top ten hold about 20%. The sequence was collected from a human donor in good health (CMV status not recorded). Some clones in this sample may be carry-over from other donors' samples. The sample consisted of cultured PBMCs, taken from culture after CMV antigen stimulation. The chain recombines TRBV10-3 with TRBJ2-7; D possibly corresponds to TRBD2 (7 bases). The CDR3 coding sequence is TGTGCCATCAGTGAGTCAGTCGGGGGGCGCATGGACGAGCAGTACTTC. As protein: CAISESVGGRMDEQYF.